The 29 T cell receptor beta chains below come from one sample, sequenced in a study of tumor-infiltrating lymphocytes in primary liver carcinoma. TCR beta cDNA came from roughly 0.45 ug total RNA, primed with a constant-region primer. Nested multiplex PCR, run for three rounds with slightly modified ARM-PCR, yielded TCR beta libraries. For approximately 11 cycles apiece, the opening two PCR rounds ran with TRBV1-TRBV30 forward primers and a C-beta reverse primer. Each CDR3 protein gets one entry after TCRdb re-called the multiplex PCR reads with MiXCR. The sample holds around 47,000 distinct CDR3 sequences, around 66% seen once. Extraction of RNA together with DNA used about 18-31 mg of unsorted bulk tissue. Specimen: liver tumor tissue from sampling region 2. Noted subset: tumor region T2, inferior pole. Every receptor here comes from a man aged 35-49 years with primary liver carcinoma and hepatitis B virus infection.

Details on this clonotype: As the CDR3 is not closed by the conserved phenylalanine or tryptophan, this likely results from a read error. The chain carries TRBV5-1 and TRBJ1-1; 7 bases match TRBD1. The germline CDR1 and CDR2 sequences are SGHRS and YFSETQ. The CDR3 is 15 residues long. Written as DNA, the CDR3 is TGCGCCAGCAGTTTGCAGACAGGGATGAACACTGAGGCTTTCTAT. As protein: CASSLQTGMNTEAFY.

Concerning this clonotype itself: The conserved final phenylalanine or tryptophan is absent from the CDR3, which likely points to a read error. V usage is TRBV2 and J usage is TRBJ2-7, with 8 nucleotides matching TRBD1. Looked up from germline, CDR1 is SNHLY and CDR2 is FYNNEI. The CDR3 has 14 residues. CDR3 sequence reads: CASNTPGQVYEQYL. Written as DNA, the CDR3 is TGCGCCAGCAATACTCCGGGACAGGTCTACGAGCAGTACTTG.

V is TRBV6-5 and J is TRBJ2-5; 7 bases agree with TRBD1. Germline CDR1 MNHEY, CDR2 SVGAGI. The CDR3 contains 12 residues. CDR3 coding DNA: TGTGTTAGCAGGGGGTACCAAGAGACCCAGTACTTC. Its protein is CVSRGYQETQYF.

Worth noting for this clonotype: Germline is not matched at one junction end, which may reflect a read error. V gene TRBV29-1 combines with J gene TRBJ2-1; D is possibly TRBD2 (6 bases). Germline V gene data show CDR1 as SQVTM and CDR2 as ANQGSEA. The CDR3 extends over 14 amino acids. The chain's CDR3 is CSAIGGTGRNEQIF. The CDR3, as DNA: TGCAGCGCTATTGGCGGGACGGGTAGGAATGAGCAGATCTTC.

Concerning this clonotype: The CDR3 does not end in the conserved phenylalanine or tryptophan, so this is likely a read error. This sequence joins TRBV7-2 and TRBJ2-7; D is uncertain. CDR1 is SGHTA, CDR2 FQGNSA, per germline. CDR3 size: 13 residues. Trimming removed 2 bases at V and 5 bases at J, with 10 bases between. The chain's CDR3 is CASSLMLRNEQYL. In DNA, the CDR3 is TGTGCCAGCAGCTTAATGTTAAGGAACGAGCAGTACCTC.

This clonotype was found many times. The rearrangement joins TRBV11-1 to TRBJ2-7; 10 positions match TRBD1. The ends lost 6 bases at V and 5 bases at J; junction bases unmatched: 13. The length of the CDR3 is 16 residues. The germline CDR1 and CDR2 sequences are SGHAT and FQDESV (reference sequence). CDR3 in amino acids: CASRPNPGTGVHEQYF. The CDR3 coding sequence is TGTGCCAGCAGGCCGAACCCCGGGACAGGGGTTCACGAGCAGTACTTC. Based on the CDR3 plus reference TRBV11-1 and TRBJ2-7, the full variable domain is EAEVAQSPRYKITEKSQAVAFWCDPISGHATLYWYRQILGQGPELLVQFQDESVVDDSQLPKDRFSAERLKGVDSTLKIQPAELGDSAMYLCASRPNPGTGVHEQYFGPGTRLTVT.

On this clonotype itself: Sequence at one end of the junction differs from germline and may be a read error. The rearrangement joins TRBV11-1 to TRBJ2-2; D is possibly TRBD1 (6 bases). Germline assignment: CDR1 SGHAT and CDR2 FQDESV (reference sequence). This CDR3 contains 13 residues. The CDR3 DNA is TGTGCCAGTAGCTTTTGGGACACCGTGGAGCTGCTTTTT. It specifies CASSFWDTVELLF.

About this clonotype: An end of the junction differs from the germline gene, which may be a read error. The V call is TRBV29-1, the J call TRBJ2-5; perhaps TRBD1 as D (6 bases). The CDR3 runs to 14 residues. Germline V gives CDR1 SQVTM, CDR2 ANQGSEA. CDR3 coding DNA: TGCAGCATTAGGACAGCATCGTCTCAAGAGATCCAGTACTTC. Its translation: CSIRTASSQEIQYF.

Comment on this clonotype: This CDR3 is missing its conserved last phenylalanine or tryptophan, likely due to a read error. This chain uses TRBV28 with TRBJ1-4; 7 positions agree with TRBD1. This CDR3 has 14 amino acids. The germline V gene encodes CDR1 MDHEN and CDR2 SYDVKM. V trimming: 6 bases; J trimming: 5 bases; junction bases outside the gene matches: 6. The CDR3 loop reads CASRSGQENEKLFI. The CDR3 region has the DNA TGTGCCAGCAGATCAGGACAGGAAAATGAAAAACTGTTTATT.

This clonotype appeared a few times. CDR3 DNA sequence: TGTGCCAGCTCCCGTCTTAGCGGAGATACGCAGTATTTT. It specifies CASSRLSGDTQYF. V is TRBV18 and J is TRBJ2-3, with a possible D match to TRBD2 (6 bases). The germline V and J ends were trimmed by 6 bases and 5 bases, with 12 bases remaining between them. CDR3 length equals 13 residues. The germline V gene has CDR1 KGHSH and CDR2 LQKENI.

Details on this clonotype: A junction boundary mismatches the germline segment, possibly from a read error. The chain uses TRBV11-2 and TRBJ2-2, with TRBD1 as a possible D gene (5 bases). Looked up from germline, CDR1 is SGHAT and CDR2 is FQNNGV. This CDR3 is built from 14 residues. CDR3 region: CAGSTDSDTRDLFF. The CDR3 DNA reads TGTGCCGGCAGCACAGACTCGGACACCAGGGATCTGTTTTTT.

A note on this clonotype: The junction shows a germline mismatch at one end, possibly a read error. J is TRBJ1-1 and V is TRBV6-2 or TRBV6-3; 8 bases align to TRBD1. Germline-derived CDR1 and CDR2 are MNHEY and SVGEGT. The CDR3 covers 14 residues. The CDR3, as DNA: TGTGCCAGTAGTTACTCGACAGGGGTCACTGAATCTTTCTTT. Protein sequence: CASSYSTGVTESFF.

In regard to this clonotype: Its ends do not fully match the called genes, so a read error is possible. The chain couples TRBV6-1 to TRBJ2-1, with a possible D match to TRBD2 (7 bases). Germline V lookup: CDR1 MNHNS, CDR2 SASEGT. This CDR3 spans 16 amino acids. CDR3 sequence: CASTEDAGAVYNEQFF. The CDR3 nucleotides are TGTGCCAGCACTGAAGATGCGGGGGCGGTCTACAATGAACAGTTCTTC.

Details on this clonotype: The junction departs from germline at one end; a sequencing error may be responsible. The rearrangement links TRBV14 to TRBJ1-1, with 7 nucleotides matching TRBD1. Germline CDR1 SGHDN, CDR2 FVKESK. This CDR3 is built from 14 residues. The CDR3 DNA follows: TGTGTCAGCAATCCTTCGGACAGGTTGGATGCGGCTTTCTTT. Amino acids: CVSNPSDRLDAAFF.

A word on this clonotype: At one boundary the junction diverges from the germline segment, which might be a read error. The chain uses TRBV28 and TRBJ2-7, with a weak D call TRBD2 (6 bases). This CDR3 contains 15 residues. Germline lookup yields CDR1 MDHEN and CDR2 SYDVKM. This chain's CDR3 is CANSLWGGNIVELYF. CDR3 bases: TGTGCCAACAGTTTATGGGGCGGGAACATAGTCGAGCTGTACTTC.

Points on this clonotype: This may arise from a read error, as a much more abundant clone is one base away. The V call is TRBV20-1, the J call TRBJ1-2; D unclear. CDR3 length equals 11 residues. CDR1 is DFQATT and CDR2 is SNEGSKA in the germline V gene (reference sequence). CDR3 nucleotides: TGCAGTGCTCCTATGGCTCATGGCTACGCCTTC. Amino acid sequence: CSAPMAHGYAF.

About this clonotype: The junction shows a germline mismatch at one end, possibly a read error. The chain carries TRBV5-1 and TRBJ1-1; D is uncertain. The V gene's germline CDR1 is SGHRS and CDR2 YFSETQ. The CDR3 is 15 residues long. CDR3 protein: CASSLAGWARTEAFF. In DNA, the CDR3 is TGCGCCAGCAGTTTGGCCGGATGGGCAAGGACTGAAGCTTTCTTT.

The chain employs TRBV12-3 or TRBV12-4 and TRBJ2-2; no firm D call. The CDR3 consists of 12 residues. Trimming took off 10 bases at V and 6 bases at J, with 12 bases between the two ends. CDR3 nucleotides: TGTGCCAATAGTTGGCAGGCCGGGGAGCTGTTTTTT. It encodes CANSWQAGELFF.

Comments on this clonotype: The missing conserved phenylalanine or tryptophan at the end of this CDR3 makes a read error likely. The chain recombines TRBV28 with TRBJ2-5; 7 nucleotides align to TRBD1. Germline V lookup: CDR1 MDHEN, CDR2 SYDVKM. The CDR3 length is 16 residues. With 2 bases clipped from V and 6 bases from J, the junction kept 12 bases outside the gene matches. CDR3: CASSLGPQGVVKTQYL. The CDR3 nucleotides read TGTGCCAGCAGTTTAGGTCCCCAGGGGGTAGTGAAGACCCAGTACTTA.

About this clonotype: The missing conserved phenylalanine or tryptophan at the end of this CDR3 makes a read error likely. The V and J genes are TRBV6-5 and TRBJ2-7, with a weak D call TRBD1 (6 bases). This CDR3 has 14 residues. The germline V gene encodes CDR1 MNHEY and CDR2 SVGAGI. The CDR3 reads CVSTRTLNRGEQYS. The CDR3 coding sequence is TGTGTCAGCACCCGGACATTAAATAGGGGGGAGCAGTACTCC.

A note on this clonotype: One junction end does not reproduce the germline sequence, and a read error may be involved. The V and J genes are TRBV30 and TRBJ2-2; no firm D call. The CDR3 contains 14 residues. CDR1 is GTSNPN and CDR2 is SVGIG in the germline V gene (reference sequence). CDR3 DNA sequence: TGTGTCTGGAAAACGGTGGAGAACACCGGGGAGCTGTTTTTT. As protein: CVWKTVENTGELFF.

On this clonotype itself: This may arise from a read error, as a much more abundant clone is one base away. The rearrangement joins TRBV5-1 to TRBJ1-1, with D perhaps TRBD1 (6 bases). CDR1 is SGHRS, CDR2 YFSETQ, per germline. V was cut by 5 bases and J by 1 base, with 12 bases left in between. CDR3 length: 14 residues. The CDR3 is CASRQGGSNTEAFF. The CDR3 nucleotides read TGCGCCAGCAGACAAGGGGGTTCGAACACTGAAGCTTTCTTT.

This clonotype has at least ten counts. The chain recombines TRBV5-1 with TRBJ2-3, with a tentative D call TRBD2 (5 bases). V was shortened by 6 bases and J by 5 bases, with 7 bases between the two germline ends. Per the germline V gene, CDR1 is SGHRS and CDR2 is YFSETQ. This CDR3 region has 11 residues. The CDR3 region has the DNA TGCGCCAGCAAACGGGGAGATACGCAGTATTTT. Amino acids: CASKRGDTQYF.

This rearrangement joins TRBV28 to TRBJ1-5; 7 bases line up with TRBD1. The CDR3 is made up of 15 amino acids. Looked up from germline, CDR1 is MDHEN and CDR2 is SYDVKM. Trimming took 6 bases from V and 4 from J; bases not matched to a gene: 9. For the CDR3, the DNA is TGTGCCAGCAGCCCCCCGGTACAGGGGAATCAGCCCCAGCATTTT. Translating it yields CASSPPVQGNQPQHF.

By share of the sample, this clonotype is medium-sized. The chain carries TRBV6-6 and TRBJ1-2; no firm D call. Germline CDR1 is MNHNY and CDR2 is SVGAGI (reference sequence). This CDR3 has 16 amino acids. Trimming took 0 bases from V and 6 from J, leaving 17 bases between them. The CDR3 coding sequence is TGTGCCAGCAGTTACTCGAAATGGCGGGCCCGGGATGGCTACACCTTC. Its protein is CASSYSKWRARDGYTF.

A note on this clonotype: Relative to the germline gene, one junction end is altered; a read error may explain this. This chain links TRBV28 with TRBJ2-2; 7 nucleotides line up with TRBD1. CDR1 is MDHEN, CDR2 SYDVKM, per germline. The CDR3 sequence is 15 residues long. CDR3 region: CASIPGQMNTGELLF. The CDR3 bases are TGTGCCAGCATTCCGGGACAGATGAACACTGGGGAGCTGCTTTTT.

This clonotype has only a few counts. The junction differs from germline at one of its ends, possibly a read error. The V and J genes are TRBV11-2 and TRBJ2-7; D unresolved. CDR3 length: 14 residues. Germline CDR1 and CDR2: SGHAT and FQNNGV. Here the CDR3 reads CVSSPRGGPYEQYF. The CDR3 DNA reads TGTGTCAGCAGTCCCCGTGGCGGTCCATACGAGCAGTACTTC.

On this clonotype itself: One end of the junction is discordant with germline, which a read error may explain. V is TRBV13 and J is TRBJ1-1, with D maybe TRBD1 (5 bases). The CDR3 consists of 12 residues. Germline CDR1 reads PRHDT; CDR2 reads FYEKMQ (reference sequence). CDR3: CVSSTRGGGAFF. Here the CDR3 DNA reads TGTGTCAGCAGCACTAGGGGTGGTGGAGCTTTCTTT.

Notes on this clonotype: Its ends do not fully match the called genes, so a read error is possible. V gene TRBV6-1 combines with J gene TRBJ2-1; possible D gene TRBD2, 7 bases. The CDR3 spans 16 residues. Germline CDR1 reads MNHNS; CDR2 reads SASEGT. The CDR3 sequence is CDSSEGAGAVYNEQFF. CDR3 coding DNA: TGTGACAGCAGTGAAGGTGCGGGGGCGGTCTACAATGAGCAGTTCTTC.